One T cell receptor (beta chain) is described in this entry. Its antigen is still unknown. With a J-beta primer mix and a sample-barcoded 5' primer, a second PCR ran about 7 to 12 cycles. Each cDNA was tagged by a template-switch adaptor containing 12 random nucleotides. TCRdb called the 5' RACE reads again in MiXCR, with one record for every CDR3 protein. The table has about 1,600,000 distinct CDR3 sequences, approximately 42% seen once; the top ten hold 7.9%. The sample belongs to a study of blood T cells in healthy people across ages. Study-level information: About one barcoded beta molecule per two T cells came from capture by template switching.

Extracted total RNA amounted to at least 5 micrograms for each sample. V lost 0 bases and J lost 4; bases outside the gene matches: 11. CDR1 is LGHNA, CDR2 YNFKEQ, per germline. The CDR3 covers 18 residues. Regarding the study as a whole: Possibly confounding the expanded clonotype changes was the fact that donor CMV status was unknown.

This TCR was sampled from a woman between 18 and 29 years old in good health. The chain links TRBV4-2 to TRBJ2-3, with 9 bases identical to TRBD2. The specimen was blood. This CDR3 reads CASSQEVLAGMGADTQYF. The CDR3 DNA reads TGTGCCAGCAGCCAAGAGGTCCTAGCGGGAATGGGCGCAGATACGCAGTATTTT.